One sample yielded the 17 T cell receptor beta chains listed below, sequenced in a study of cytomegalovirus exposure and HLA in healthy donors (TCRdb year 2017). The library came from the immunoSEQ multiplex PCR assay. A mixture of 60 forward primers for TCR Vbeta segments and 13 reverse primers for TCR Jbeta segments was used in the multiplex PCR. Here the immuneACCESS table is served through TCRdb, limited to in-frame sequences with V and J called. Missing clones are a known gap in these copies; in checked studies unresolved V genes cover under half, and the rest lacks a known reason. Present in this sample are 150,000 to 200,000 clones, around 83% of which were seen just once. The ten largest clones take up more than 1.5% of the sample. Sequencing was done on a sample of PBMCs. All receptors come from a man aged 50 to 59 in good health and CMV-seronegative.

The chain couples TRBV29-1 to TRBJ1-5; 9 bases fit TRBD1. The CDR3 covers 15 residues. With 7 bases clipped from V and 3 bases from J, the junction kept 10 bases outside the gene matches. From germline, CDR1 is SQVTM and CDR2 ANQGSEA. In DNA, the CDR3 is TGCAGCGCCTCTACCGGGACAGGGAACAATCAGCCCCAGCATTTT. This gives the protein CSASTGTGNNQPQHF.

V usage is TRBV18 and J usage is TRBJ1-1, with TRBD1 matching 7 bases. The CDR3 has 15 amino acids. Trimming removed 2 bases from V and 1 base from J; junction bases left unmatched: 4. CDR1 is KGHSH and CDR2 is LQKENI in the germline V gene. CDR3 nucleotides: TGTGCCAGCTCACCATTAGGGACAGAGAACACTGAAGCTTTCTTT. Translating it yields CASSPLGTENTEAFF.

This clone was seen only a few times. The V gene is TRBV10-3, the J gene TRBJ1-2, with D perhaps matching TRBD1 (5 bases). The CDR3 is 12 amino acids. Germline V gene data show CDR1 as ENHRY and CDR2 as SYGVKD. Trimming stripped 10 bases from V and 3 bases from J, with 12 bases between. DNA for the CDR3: TGTGCCAGTGGGGCGGACGACTATGGCTACACCTTC. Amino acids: CASGADDYGYTF.

This CDR3 is CASSLRGGSDYGYTF. The CDR3 nucleotides are TGTGCCAGCAGCTTAAGAGGGGGCAGTGACTATGGCTACACCTTC. The rearrangement joins TRBV7-3 to TRBJ1-2; 7 bases are a match to TRBD1. The junction had 5 bases not matched to a gene; V was cut back by 1 base and J by 3 bases. Germline V CDR1 and CDR2: SGHTA, FQGTGA. The CDR3 runs 15 residues.

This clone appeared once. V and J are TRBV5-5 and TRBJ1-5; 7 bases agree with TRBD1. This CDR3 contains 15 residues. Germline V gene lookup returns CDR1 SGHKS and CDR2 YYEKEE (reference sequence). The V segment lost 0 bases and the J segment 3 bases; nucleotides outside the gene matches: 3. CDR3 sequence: CASSLEGAPNQPQHF. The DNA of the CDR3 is TGTGCCAGCAGCTTGGAGGGGGCCCCCAATCAGCCCCAGCATTTT. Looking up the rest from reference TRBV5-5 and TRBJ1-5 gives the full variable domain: DAGVTQSPTHLIKTRGQQVTLRCSPISGHKSVSWYQQVLGQGPQFIFQYYEKEERGRGNFPDRFSARQFPNYSSELNVNALLLGDSALYLCASSLEGAPNQPQHFGDGTRLSIL.

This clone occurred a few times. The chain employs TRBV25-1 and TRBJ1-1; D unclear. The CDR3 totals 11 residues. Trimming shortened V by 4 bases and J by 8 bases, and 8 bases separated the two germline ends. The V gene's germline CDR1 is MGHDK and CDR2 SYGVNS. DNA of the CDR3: TGTGCCAGCAGTGGGAGGTTCGAAGCTTTCTTT. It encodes CASSGRFEAFF.

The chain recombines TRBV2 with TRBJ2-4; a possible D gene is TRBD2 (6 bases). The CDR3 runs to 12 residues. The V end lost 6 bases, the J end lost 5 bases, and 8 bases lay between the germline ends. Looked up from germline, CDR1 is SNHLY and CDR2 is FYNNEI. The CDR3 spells CASRGLENIQYF. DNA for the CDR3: TGTGCCAGCAGGGGACTGGAAAACATTCAGTACTTC.

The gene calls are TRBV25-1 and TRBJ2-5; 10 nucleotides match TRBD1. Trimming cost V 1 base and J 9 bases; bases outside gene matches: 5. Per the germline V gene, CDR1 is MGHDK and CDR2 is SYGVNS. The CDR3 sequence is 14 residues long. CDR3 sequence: CASSESGQGRAQYF. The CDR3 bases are TGTGCCAGCAGTGAATCGGGACAGGGGAGGGCCCAGTACTTC.

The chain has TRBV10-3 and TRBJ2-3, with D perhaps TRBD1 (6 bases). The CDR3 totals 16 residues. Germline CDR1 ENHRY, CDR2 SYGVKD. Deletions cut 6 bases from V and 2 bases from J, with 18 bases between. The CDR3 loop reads CAISKGSGVFTDTQYF. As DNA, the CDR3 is TGTGCCATCAGCAAAGGGTCAGGGGTTTTCACAGATACGCAGTATTTT.

CDR3 DNA: TGTGCCAGCAGTTTATTCCCTAGCGGGAGGGTTGCCGGGGAGCTGTTTTTT. This translates into CASSLFPSGRVAGELFF. The rearrangement uses TRBV27 and TRBJ2-2, with 12 positions matching TRBD2. The germline gives CDR1 MNHEY, CDR2 SMNVEV (reference sequence). After removal of 1 base from V and 6 bases from J, the junction contained 6 bases not matched to a gene. CDR3 size: 17 residues.

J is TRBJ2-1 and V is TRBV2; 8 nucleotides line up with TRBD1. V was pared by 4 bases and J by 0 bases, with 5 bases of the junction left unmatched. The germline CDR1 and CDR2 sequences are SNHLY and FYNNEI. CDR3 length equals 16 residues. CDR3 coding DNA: TGTGCCAGCAGTGTCAGGGGGACAGGCTCCTACAATGAGCAGTTCTTC. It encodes CASSVRGTGSYNEQFF.

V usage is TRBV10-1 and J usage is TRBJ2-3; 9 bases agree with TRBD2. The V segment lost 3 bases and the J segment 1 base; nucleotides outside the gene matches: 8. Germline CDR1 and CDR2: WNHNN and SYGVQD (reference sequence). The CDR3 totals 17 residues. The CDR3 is CASSEPSGGRGTDTQYF. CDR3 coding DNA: TGCGCCAGCAGTGAACCGAGCGGGGGGAGGGGCACAGATACGCAGTATTTT.

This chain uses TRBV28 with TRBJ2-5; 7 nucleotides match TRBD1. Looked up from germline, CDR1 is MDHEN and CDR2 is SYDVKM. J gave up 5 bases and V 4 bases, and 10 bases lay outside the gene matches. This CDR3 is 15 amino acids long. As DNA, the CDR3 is TGTGCCAGCAGTTCAGGGGGTAAGATGGGCGAGACCCAGTACTTC. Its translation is CASSSGGKMGETQYF.

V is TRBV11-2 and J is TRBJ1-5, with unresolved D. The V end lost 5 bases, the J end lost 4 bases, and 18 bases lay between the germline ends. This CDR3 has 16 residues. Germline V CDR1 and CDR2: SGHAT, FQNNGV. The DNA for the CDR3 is TGTGCCAGCAGCCAGTCCCCCGCGGGGTTAAATCAGCCCCAGCATTTT. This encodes CASSQSPAGLNQPQHF.

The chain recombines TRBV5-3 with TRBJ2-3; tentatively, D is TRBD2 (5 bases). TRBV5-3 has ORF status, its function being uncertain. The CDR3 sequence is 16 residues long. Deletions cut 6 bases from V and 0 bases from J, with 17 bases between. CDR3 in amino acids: CARTLCQRGSTDTQYF. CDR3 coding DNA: TGTGCCAGAACCCTTTGTCAACGGGGTAGCACAGATACGCAGTATTTT.

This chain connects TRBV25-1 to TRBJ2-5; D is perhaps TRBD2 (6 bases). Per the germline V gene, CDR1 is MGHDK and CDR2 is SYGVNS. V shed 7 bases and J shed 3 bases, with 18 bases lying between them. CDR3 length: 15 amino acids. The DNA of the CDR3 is TGTGCCAGCAAACCGGGGGAGGTCCACGAAGAGACCCAGTACTTC. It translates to CASKPGEVHEETQYF.

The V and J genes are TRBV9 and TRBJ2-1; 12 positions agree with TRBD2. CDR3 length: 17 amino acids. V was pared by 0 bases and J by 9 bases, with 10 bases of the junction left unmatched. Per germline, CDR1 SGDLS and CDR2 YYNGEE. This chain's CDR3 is CASSVGSLAGGPGEQFF. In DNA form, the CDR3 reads TGTGCCAGCAGCGTAGGGTCCCTAGCGGGGGGGCCGGGTGAGCAGTTCTTC.